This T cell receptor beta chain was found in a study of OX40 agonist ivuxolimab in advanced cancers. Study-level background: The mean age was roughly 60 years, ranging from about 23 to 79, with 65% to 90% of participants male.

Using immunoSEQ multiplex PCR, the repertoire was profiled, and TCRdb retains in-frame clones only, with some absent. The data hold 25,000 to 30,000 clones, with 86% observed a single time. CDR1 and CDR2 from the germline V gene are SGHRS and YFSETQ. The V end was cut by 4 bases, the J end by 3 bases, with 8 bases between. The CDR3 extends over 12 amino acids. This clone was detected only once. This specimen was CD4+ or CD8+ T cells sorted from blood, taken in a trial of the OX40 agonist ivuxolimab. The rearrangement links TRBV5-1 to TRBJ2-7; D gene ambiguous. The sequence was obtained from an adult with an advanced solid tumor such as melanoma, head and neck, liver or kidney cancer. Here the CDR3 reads CASSAQNYEQYF. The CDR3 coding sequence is TGCGCCAGCAGCGCCCAAAACTACGAGCAGTACTTC.